Sequencing of this T cell receptor (beta chain) was carried out in a study of CD8+CD57+ T cells in acquired aplastic anemia. Study context: Sorted cells (CD4+ and CD8+) yielded DNA amounts that averaged approximately 3.1 ug. Notes on the study in general: Some 31 sequences, all CD8+ CDR3, were shared between patients and controls.

Of note for this clonotype: The antigen is unknown. Germline is not matched at one junction end, which may reflect a read error.

CDR3 size: 14 residues. Looked up from germline, CDR1 is SGHRS and CDR2 is YFSETQ. The template used for profiling TCR beta VDJ and CDR3 was genomic DNA. MiXCR, applied by TCRdb to the reads, yields one record per CDR3 protein. Of roughly 200,000 distinct CDR3 sequences in the sample, about 60% were seen once. CD8+CD57+ cell expansion had been shown by flow cytometry in patients chosen for sequencing. Among the patients, all had severe acquired aplastic anemia. None of the patients had been given any therapy when their blood was sampled. The TCR comes from a human donor with aplastic anemia. The rearrangement joins TRBV5-1 to TRBJ1-1, with a weak D call TRBD1 (6 bases). The sequenced material came from sorted CD4+, CD8+, or CD8+CD57+ T cells (not recorded which) from PBMCs. This chain's CDR3 is CASSLTGLGTEALF. For the CDR3, the DNA is TGCGCCAGCAGCTTAACAGGGTTGGGGACTGAAGCTCTCTTT.